What follows are 8 T cell receptor beta chains derived from one specimen sequenced in a study of shared clonotypes between healthy human individuals. Data came from immunoSEQ multiplex PCR; TCRdb stores just in-frame clones and leaves some out. The data hold 2,500,000 or so clones, with around 90% observed a single time. The sample taken for sequencing was naive CD4+ T cells from PBMCs. Subset of the sample: CD45RA+ positively selected. The source is a man between 18 and 29 years old in good health. Some clones in this sample may be carry-over from other donors' samples.

J is TRBJ2-1 and V is TRBV5-1; TRBD2 is a possible D gene (8 bases). The germline V gene encodes CDR1 SGHRS and CDR2 YFSETQ. The CDR3 loop spans 16 amino acids. Trimming shortened V by 4 bases and J by 7 bases, and 21 bases separated the two germline ends. CDR3 nucleotide sequence: TGCGCCAGCAGCCCCAGGGGGAGCGGGAGTGGTAATGAGCAGTTCTTC. Its protein is CASSPRGSGSGNEQFF.

J is TRBJ2-6 and V is TRBV27; D possibly corresponds to TRBD2 (6 bases). Trimming pared 5 bases from V and 2 bases from J, leaving 19 bases between. CDR1 and CDR2 (germline): MNHEY, SMNVEV (reference sequence). The CDR3 totals 18 residues. CDR3: CASSINRGNRAGANVLTF. The CDR3 bases are TGTGCCAGCAGTATAAACCGGGGGAATAGAGCTGGGGCCAACGTCCTGACTTTC.

The chain couples TRBV19 to TRBJ1-2; 10 nucleotides line up with TRBD1. V was pared by 5 bases and J by 6 bases, with 6 bases of the junction left unmatched. Looked up from germline, CDR1 is LNHDA and CDR2 is SQIVND (reference sequence). CDR3 length: 14 residues. The CDR3: CASSVDRGTNGYTF. The CDR3 DNA reads as TGTGCCAGTAGTGTGGACAGGGGGACTAATGGCTACACCTTC.

The J gene is TRBJ1-3, the V gene TRBV5-1, with no clear D. Trimming shortened V by 3 bases and J by 3 bases, and 10 bases separated the two germline ends. The CDR3 is 14 residues long. The germline gives CDR1 SGHRS, CDR2 YFSETQ. Written as DNA, the CDR3 is TGCGCCAGCAGCTCCAACCTTTATGGAAACACCATATATTTT. It encodes CASSSNLYGNTIYF.

This clone was picked up one time. This sequence joins TRBV7-6 and TRBJ2-3; 15 bases line up with TRBD2. This CDR3 comprises 19 residues. Germline CDR1 is SGHVS and CDR2 is FNYEAQ. The V and J ends lost 5 bases and 0 bases, in that order; junction bases with no gene match: 9. CDR3 DNA sequence: TGTGCCAGCAGCCTTCTCGGACTAGCGGGAGGGCCTAGCACAGATACGCAGTATTTT. As protein: CASSLLGLAGGPSTDTQYF.

The chain has TRBV7-9 and TRBJ2-5; 10 bases line up with TRBD2. Germline lookup yields CDR1 SEHNR and CDR2 FQNEAQ (reference sequence). This CDR3 is built from 15 residues. After removal of 2 bases from V and 5 bases from J, the junction contained 5 bases not matched to a gene. CDR3 loop: CASSLSGRASETQYF. The CDR3 nucleotides are TGTGCCAGCAGCTTAAGCGGGAGGGCCAGTGAGACCCAGTACTTC.

The V gene is TRBV25-1, the J gene TRBJ1-1, with D unresolved. From germline, CDR1 is MGHDK and CDR2 SYGVNS. With 7 bases removed from V and 7 bases from J, the gap between germline ends came to 13 bases. There are 12 residues in the CDR3. The DNA for the CDR3 is TGTGCCAGCAAGATGGAAGACGGTGAAGCTTTCTTT. Protein product: CASKMEDGEAFF.

The J gene is TRBJ2-5, the V gene TRBV5-1, with D perhaps matching TRBD2 (6 bases). CDR3 length equals 14 residues. Germline-derived CDR1 and CDR2 are SGHRS and YFSETQ. Trimming took 2 bases from V and 2 from J, leaving 10 bases between them. The CDR3 is CASSFGGVQETQYF. Here the CDR3 DNA reads TGCGCCAGCAGCTTTGGAGGGGTACAAGAGACCCAGTACTTC.